These T cell receptor beta chains were read from a single sample in a study of T cell responses to AZD1222 COVID-19 vaccine. Assay used: immunoSEQ multiplex PCR; TCRdb lists only in-frame clones, some missing. The sample lists more than 80,000 clones, approximately 91% occurring once. The sequenced sample was peripheral blood, obtained on day 0 of AZD1222 vaccination. The receptors shown here come from an adult in good health. The CDR3 runs from the conserved cysteine through the conserved F or W. Fields, in order: V gene, clone size, J gene, D gene, CDR3 protein, CDR3 DNA. D genes are given only for firm matches. Size is stated for part of the rows, as once, few or many counts, or as a class when the clone is expanded.

v_call: TRBV7-9
clone_size: once
j_call: TRBJ2-5
d_call: TRBD2
cdr3_aa: CASSLRTSGGGTQYF
cdr3_nt: TGTGCCAGCAGCTTGCGGACTAGCGGGGGCGGGACCCAGTACTTC

v_call: TRBV5-4
clone_size: NA
j_call: TRBJ2-3
d_call: NA
cdr3_aa: CASSLSSRGTDTQYF
cdr3_nt: TGTGCCAGCAGCTTGTCTAGCAGAGGCACAGATACGCAGTATTTT

v_call: TRBV6-1
clone_size: NA
j_call: TRBJ2-7
d_call: NA
cdr3_aa: CASSDTYRGPYEQYF
cdr3_nt: TGTGCCAGCAGTGATACTTACCGGGGGCCCTACGAGCAGTACTTC

v_call: TRBV11-3
clone_size: NA
j_call: TRBJ1-1
d_call: NA
cdr3_aa: CASTRARPHGVAFF
cdr3_nt: TGTGCCAGCACCCGAGCTCGGCCTCACGGGGTAGCTTTCTTT

v_call: TRBV7-9
clone_size: NA
j_call: TRBJ1-5
d_call: NA
cdr3_aa: CASSALFNQPQHF
cdr3_nt: TGTGCCAGCAGCGCCCTATTCAACCAGCCCCAGCATTTT

v_call: TRBV9
clone_size: NA
j_call: TRBJ2-7
d_call: NA
cdr3_aa: CASSVGYRDSYEQYF
cdr3_nt: TGTGCCAGCAGCGTAGGCTACAGGGACTCCTACGAGCAGTACTTC

v_call: TRBV18
clone_size: once
j_call: TRBJ2-7
d_call: TRBD1
cdr3_aa: CASSPGTGQLYEQYF
cdr3_nt: TGTGCCAGCTCACCTGGGACAGGGCAACTCTACGAGCAGTACTTC

v_call: TRBV19
clone_size: NA
j_call: TRBJ1-5
d_call: NA
cdr3_aa: CASSDRNQPQHF
cdr3_nt: TGTGCCAGTAGTGACAGGAATCAGCCCCAGCATTTT

v_call: TRBV13
clone_size: NA
j_call: TRBJ1-6
d_call: NA
cdr3_aa: CASSLGGTGNSPLHF
cdr3_nt: TGTGCCAGCAGCTTAGGAGGGACTGGGAATTCACCCCTCCACTTT

v_call: TRBV4-3
clone_size: NA
j_call: TRBJ1-1
d_call: NA
cdr3_aa: CASSQDLPRAATEAFF
cdr3_nt: TGCGCCAGCAGCCAAGATCTTCCCAGGGCCGCCACTGAAGCTTTCTTT

v_call: TRBV24-1
clone_size: NA
j_call: TRBJ1-1
d_call: NA
cdr3_aa: CATSDAREGGAAFF
cdr3_nt: TGTGCCACCAGTGATGCCAGAGAGGGAGGGGCAGCTTTCTTT

v_call: TRBV5-1
clone_size: few
j_call: TRBJ2-5
d_call: NA
cdr3_aa: CASSHGGSETQYF
cdr3_nt: TGCGCCAGCAGCCATGGGGGATCAGAGACCCAGTACTTC

v_call: TRBV18
clone_size: NA
j_call: TRBJ2-3
d_call: NA
cdr3_aa: CASSDYGDTQYF
cdr3_nt: TGTGCCAGCTCCGACTACGGGGATACGCAGTATTTT

v_call: TRBV9
clone_size: NA
j_call: TRBJ2-2
d_call: NA
cdr3_aa: CASSDPRTGELFF
cdr3_nt: TGTGCCAGCAGCGACCCCAGGACCGGGGAGCTGTTTTTT

v_call: TRBV3-1/TRBV3-2
clone_size: NA
j_call: TRBJ1-2
d_call: TRBD1
cdr3_aa: CASSQGWDRLANYGYTF
cdr3_nt: TGTGCCAGCAGCCAAGGGTGGGACAGGCTGGCTAACTATGGCTACACCTTC

v_call: TRBV7-9
clone_size: NA
j_call: TRBJ1-5
d_call: TRBD1
cdr3_aa: CASSAYTGQRNQPQHF
cdr3_nt: TGTGCCAGCAGCGCCTACACGGGACAGCGCAATCAGCCCCAGCATTTT

v_call: TRBV10-2
clone_size: NA
j_call: TRBJ2-6
d_call: NA
cdr3_aa: CASTSGSGANVLTF
cdr3_nt: TGCGCCAGCACATCAGGCTCTGGGGCCAACGTCCTGACTTTC

v_call: TRBV19
clone_size: NA
j_call: TRBJ2-2
d_call: TRBD1
cdr3_aa: CASSRGQGVNTGELFF
cdr3_nt: TGTGCCAGTAGCCGGGGACAGGGCGTGAACACCGGGGAGCTGTTTTTT

v_call: TRBV19
clone_size: NA
j_call: TRBJ1-1
d_call: NA
cdr3_aa: CASSPGQSMNTEAFF
cdr3_nt: TGTGCCAGTAGCCCAGGACAGTCCATGAACACTGAAGCTTTCTTT

v_call: TRBV18
clone_size: NA
j_call: TRBJ2-6
d_call: NA
cdr3_aa: CASSPPNAVSGANVLTF
cdr3_nt: TGTGCCAGCTCACCACCGAACGCCGTCTCTGGGGCCAACGTCCTGACTTTC

v_call: TRBV2
clone_size: NA
j_call: TRBJ2-7
d_call: TRBD1
cdr3_aa: CASRGTGYPYEQYF
cdr3_nt: TGTGCCAGCAGAGGGACAGGGTACCCCTACGAGCAGTACTTC

v_call: TRBV3-1/TRBV3-2
clone_size: NA
j_call: TRBJ1-5
d_call: NA
cdr3_aa: CASSRGVSNQPQHF
cdr3_nt: TGTGCCAGCAGCCGAGGGGTGAGCAATCAGCCCCAGCATTTT

v_call: TRBV7-3
clone_size: NA
j_call: TRBJ2-2
d_call: TRBD2
cdr3_aa: CASSLTSGGVGTGELFF
cdr3_nt: TGTGCCAGCAGCTTGACTAGCGGGGGTGTGGGCACCGGGGAGCTGTTTTTT